The 19 T cell receptor beta chains below all came from one sample that was sequenced in a study of T cells in Graves' hyperthyroidism and ophthalmopathy. It was RNA transcripts that yielded the amplified TCR beta CDR3 regions. HTBI primers were the set used in a first-round RT-PCR of the TCR CDR3. TCRdb ran MiXCR on the multiplex PCR reads and lists one entry per CDR3 protein. The sample carries around 600,000 distinct CDR3 sequences, 14% recorded once. Sequenced: blood. The receptors shown here come from a woman in her forties or fifties with Graves' ophthalmopathy.

The chain has TRBV10-2 and TRBJ2-1; 11 nucleotides agree with TRBD2. The length of the CDR3 is 17 residues. The trim removed 7 bases at V and 0 bases at J, leaving 8 bases unmatched. CDR1 and CDR2 (germline): WSHSY, SAAADI. In DNA form, the CDR3 reads TGCGCCAGCATGGCTAGCGGGAGGCTGAGCTCCTACAATGAGCAGTTCTTC. It specifies CASMASGRLSSYNEQFF.

This rearrangement joins TRBV11-1 to TRBJ2-7; D possibly uses TRBD1 or TRBD2 (6 bases each). Germline V CDR1 and CDR2: SGHAT, FQDESV (reference sequence). V was pared by 5 bases and J by 3 bases, with 17 bases between. The CDR3 sequence is 15 residues long. CDR3 bases: TGTGCCAGCAGCGTAGAGGGGGGACCGAACTACGAGCAGTACTTC. This gives the protein CASSVEGGPNYEQYF.

This clonotype came up many times. The chain joins TRBV20-1 to TRBJ2-3; the match to TRBD1 covers 8 bases. V shed 0 bases and J 0 bases; nucleotides not matched to a gene: 17. This CDR3 spans 20 amino acids. Germline V lookup: CDR1 DFQATT, CDR2 SNEGSKA (reference sequence). The CDR3, as DNA: TGCAGTGCTAGAGATCTTTTCGGCCAGGGGGCAGCGAGCAGCACAGATACGCAGTATTTT. Its translation is CSARDLFGQGAASSTDTQYF.

This clonotype was counted ten times or more. CDR3 sequence reads: CAWSVGQPSYNEQFF. The CDR3 DNA is TGTGCCTGGAGTGTCGGCCAACCCTCCTACAATGAGCAGTTCTTC. The chain couples TRBV30 to TRBJ2-1; D is unresolved. Germline CDR1 GTSNPN, CDR2 SVGIG (reference sequence). The CDR3 consists of 15 residues. V gave up 0 bases and J gave up 0 bases, with 9 bases separating them.

This clonotype was observed a handful of times. The chain is built from TRBV20-1 and TRBJ2-5, with 9 bases that match TRBD2. V lost 2 bases, J lost 5 bases, and 12 bases stayed unmatched. The CDR3 has 16 residues. Germline loops: CDR1 DFQATT, CDR2 SNEGSKA (reference sequence). CDR3 sequence: CSARFLAGVIGETQYF. The CDR3 DNA reads as TGCAGTGCTAGATTTTTAGCGGGAGTTATCGGGGAGACCCAGTACTTC.

The J gene is TRBJ1-1, the V gene TRBV6-1; TRBD1 aligns across 10 bases. The CDR3 has 14 amino acids. Trimming took 6 bases from V and 7 from J; bases not matched to a gene: 8. Germline-derived CDR1 and CDR2 are MNHNS and SASEGT. CDR3 amino acids: CASRETGGWVEAFF. The DNA for the CDR3 is TGTGCCAGCAGGGAGACAGGGGGCTGGGTTGAAGCTTTCTTT.

This clonotype appeared many times. This chain joins TRBV7-9 and TRBJ1-1, with TRBD1 matching over 8 bases. CDR3 length equals 15 residues. Germline CDR1 reads SEHNR; CDR2 reads FQNEAQ (reference sequence). Trimming at V came to 1 base and at J to 2 bases, leaving 3 bases not matched to a gene. CDR3 DNA: TGTGCCAGCAGCTTAGATGCAGGGGGCAACACTGAAGCTTTCTTT. It encodes CASSLDAGGNTEAFF.

This clonotype was counted many times. The chain carries TRBV12-3 or TRBV12-4 and TRBJ2-2; 11 bases match TRBD2. V lost 5 bases to trimming and J lost 2 bases; unmatched junction nucleotides: 7. CDR3 length equals 17 residues. CDR3 sequence: CASSRSGRAKNTGELFF. Written as DNA, the CDR3 is TGTGCCAGCAGTCGTAGCGGGAGGGCCAAAAACACCGGGGAGCTGTTTTTT.

The rearrangement uses TRBV12-3 or TRBV12-4 and TRBJ1-2; D unclear. The germline V and J ends were trimmed by 8 bases and 2 bases, with 12 bases remaining between them. The CDR3 runs to 13 residues. CDR3 sequence: CASVRDSNYGYTF. DNA of the CDR3: TGTGCCAGCGTTAGAGACTCCAACTATGGCTACACCTTC.

The table lists this clonotype with many counts. The chain combines TRBV12-3 or TRBV12-4 with TRBJ2-5, with D hard to call. V lost 3 bases, J lost 1 base, and 9 bases lay in between. CDR3 length: 14 amino acids. CDR3 amino acids: CASSFLQTQETQYF. DNA for the CDR3: TGTGCCAGCAGTTTTTTACAAACCCAAGAGACCCAGTACTTC.

This chain links TRBV6-4 with TRBJ2-7; 7 bases are a match to TRBD1. The CDR3 loop spans 13 amino acids. With V trimmed by 4 bases and J by 6 bases, 6 bases remained unmatched. CDR1 MRHNA and CDR2 SNTAGT come from the germline V gene. CDR3 protein: CASSAQGDGEQYF. Here the CDR3 DNA reads TGTGCCAGCAGTGCGCAGGGGGACGGCGAGCAGTACTTC.

Many counts were recorded for this clonotype. The CDR3 sequence is CSAPPGQGPDTQYF. Written as DNA, the CDR3 is TGCAGTGCTCCCCCGGGACAGGGACCAGATACGCAGTATTTT. The rearrangement links TRBV20-1 to TRBJ2-3, with 9 bases lining up with TRBD1. The germline gives CDR1 DFQATT, CDR2 SNEGSKA (reference sequence). Losses at the gene ends were 5 bases for V and 4 bases for J; bases not matched to a gene: 7. CDR3 length: 14 amino acids.

The rearrangement joins TRBV4-3 to TRBJ2-1; TRBD2 is a possible D gene (6 bases). This CDR3 has 17 amino acids. The V and J ends lost 3 bases and 0 bases respectively, with 15 bases between them. Germline V gives CDR1 LGHNA, CDR2 YSLEER. CDR3 coding DNA: TGCGCCAGCAGCCAGGGCTCTAGCGCAAGCTCCTACAATGAGCAGTTCTTC. As protein: CASSQGSSASSYNEQFF.

There are many counts of this clonotype. This chain connects TRBV6-1 to TRBJ1-2; no definite D call. Trimming cost V 2 bases and J 6 bases, with 10 bases left between them. The CDR3 is 13 amino acids. From germline, CDR1 is MNHNS and CDR2 SASEGT. CDR3 protein: CASSELGSHGYTF. The CDR3 bases are TGTGCCAGCAGTGAATTGGGGTCGCATGGCTACACCTTC.

This clonotype was picked up one time. The CDR3 sequence: CASTTLGAGTEAFF. For the CDR3, the DNA is TGTGCCAGCACCACCTTAGGGGCGGGGACTGAAGCTTTCTTT. The J gene is TRBJ1-1, the V gene TRBV7-3; tentatively, D is TRBD1 (5 bases). The CDR3 consists of 14 residues. Germline V lookup: CDR1 SGHTA, CDR2 FQGTGA. V lost 7 bases, J lost 5 bases, and 17 bases lay in between.

In its sample, this clonotype was seen a few times. CDR3 in amino acids: CASSQGQDNQETQYF. CDR3 in DNA: TGTGCCAGCAGCCAAGGCCAGGACAACCAAGAGACCCAGTACTTC. The chain is built from TRBV4-2 and TRBJ2-5; D possibly corresponds to TRBD1 (5 bases). V was shortened by 1 base and J by 0 bases, with 9 bases between the two germline ends. The CDR3 totals 15 residues. From germline, CDR1 is LGHNA and CDR2 YNFKEQ.

This clonotype was counted ten times or more. This sequence joins TRBV9 and TRBJ2-7; 9 bases align to TRBD2. CDR1 and CDR2 from the germline V gene are SGDLS and YYNGEE. The CDR3 has 15 residues. The J segment lost 3 bases and the V segment lost 0 bases, leaving 4 bases of the junction unmatched. CDR3 DNA sequence: TGTGCCAGCAGCGTAGGCGCGGGAGGGGGCTACGAGCAGTACTTC. Translation: CASSVGAGGGYEQYF.

This clonotype was observed many times. The rearrangement uses TRBV6-2 or TRBV6-3 and TRBJ1-1, with D possibly being TRBD1 (6 bases). CDR3 length equals 12 residues. The ends were cut back, 5 bases at V and 7 bases at J, with 11 bases in the middle. CDR1 is MNHEY and CDR2 is SVGEGT in the germline V gene. CDR3 residues: CASSDTGNEAFF. The CDR3, as DNA: TGTGCCAGCAGTGATACAGGGAATGAAGCTTTCTTT.

This rearrangement joins TRBV12-3 or TRBV12-4 to TRBJ2-1; D is unresolved. The CDR3 consists of 13 residues. V was cut by 10 bases and J by 3 bases, with 13 bases left in between. DNA of the CDR3: TGTGCCACCGGCGCAGGTAACTACAATGAGCAGTTCTTC. It is translated as CATGAGNYNEQFF.